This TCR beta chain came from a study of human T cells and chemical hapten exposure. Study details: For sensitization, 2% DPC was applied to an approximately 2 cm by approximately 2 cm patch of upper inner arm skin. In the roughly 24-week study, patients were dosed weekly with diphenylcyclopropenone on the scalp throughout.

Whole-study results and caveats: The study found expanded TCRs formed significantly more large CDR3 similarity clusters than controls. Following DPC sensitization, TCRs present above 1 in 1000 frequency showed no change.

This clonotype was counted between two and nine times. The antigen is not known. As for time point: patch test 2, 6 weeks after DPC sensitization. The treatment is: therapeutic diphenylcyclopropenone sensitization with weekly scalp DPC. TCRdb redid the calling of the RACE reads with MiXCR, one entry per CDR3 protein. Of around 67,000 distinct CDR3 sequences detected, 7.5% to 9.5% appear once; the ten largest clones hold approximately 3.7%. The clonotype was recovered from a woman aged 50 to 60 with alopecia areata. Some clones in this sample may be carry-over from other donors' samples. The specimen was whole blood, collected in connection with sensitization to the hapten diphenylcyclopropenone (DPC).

This chain's CDR3 is CASNGLADSTDTQYF. The CDR3 DNA reads as TGTGCCAGCAACGGACTAGCCGACAGCACAGATACGCAGTATTTT. The chain links TRBV6-1 to TRBJ2-3, with 8 bases that match TRBD2. Germline V gene data show CDR1 as MNHNS and CDR2 as SASEGT. The CDR3 is made up of 15 amino acids. V shed 7 bases, J shed 0 bases, and the junction held 6 bases outside the gene matches.